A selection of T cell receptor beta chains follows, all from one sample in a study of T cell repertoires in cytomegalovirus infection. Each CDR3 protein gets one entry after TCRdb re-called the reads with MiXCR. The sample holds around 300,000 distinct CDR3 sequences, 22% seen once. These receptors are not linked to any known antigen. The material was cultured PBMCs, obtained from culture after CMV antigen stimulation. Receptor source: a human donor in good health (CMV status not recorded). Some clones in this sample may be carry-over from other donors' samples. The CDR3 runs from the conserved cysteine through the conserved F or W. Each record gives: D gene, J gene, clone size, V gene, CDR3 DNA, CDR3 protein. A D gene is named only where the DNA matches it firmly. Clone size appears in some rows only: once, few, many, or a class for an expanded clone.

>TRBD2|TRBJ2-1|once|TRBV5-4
TGTGCCAGCAGCTTGGTAGGACTAGGTTACAATGAGCAGTTCTTC
CASSLVGLGYNEQFF
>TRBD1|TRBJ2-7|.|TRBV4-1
TGCGCCAGCAGCCAAGCGGGACAGTCGAACGAGCAGTACTTC
CASSQAGQSNEQYF
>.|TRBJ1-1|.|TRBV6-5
TGTGCCAGCAGGGGGCTATGGAACACTGAAGCTTTCTTT
CASRGLWNTEAFF
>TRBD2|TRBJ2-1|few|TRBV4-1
TGCGCCAGCAGCCAACCCGGGAGGGGCCGGACATACAATGAGCAGTTCTTC
CASSQPGRGRTYNEQFF
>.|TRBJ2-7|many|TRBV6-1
TGTGCCAGCAGTGAAGGGAACTCCGGCGAGCAGTACTTC
CASSEGNSGEQYF
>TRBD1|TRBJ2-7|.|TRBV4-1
TGCGCCAGCAGCCACCCGGGACAGGGCTACGAGCAGTACTTC
CASSHPGQGYEQYF
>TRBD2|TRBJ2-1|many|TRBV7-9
TGTGCCAGCAGCTCCATAGGTAGCGGGGAGAGCTCCTACAATGAGCAGTTCTTC
CASSSIGSGESSYNEQFF
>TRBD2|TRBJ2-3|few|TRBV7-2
TGTGCCAGCAGCTTATTCGGACTAGCGGGAGATGGGGATACGCAGTATTTT
CASSLFGLAGDGDTQYF
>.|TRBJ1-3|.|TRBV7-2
TGTGCCAGCAGCCCTAACGCGGGAAACACCATATATTTT
CASSPNAGNTIYF
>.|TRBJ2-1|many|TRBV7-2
TGTGCCAGCAGCTTAGGGGGGCTAGCGGAGTCGAATGAGCAGTTCTTC
CASSLGGLAESNEQFF
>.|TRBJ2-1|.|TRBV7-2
TGTGCCAGCAGCTTAGGGACAGCTTACAATGAGCAGTTCTTC
CASSLGTAYNEQFF
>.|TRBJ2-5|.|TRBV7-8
TGTGCCAGCAGCAACATCCAAGAGACCCAGTACTTC
CASSNIQETQYF
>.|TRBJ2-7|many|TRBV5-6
TGTGCCAGCAGCTCCGGTGCCTCCGAGCAGTACTTC
CASSSGASEQYF
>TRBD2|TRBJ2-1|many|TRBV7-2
TGTGCCAGCAGCTCCGTCCCGGGACTAGCGCGTAGGGCGGACAATGAGCAGTTCTTC
CASSSVPGLARRADNEQFF
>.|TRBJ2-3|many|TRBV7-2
TGTGCCAGCAGCTCCATAAGCACAGATACGCAGTATTTT
CASSSISTDTQYF
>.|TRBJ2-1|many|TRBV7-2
TGTGCCAGCAGCTTCCTGGGGAGCTCCTACAATGAGCAGTTCTTC
CASSFLGSSYNEQFF
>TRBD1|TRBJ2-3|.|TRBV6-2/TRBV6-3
TGTGCCAGCAGCCCGGGACAGAGCCACACAGATACGCAGTATTTT
CASSPGQSHTDTQYF
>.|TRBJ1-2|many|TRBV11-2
TGTGCCAGCAGCTCTAATAACTATGGCTACACCTTC
CASSSNNYGYTF
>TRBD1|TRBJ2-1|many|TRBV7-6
TGTGCCAGCAGCTTAAGCTCGGGACAGGGATACAATGAGCAGTTCTTC
CASSLSSGQGYNEQFF
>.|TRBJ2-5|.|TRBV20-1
TGCAGTGCTATTCGGACCGCACAGGAGACCCAGTACTTC
CSAIRTAQETQYF
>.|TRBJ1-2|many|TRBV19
TGTGCCAGTAGTATCCTCAGGGACGGCTACACCTTC
CASSILRDGYTF
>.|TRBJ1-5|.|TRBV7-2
TGTGCCAGCAGCTCAGGGAGTCTTAGCAATCAGCCCCAGCATTTT
CASSSGSLSNQPQHF
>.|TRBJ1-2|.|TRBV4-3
TGCGCCAGCAGCCAAGAGGTCCGGATGGTGAGCTACACCTTC
CASSQEVRMVSYTF
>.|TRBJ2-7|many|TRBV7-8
TGTGCCAGCAGCTCCTCGACAGGTTACGAGCAGTACTTC
CASSSSTGYEQYF
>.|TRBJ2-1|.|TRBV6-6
TGTGCCAGCAGGGAGGAGGGGTGGGCTGAGCAGTTCTTC
CASREEGWAEQFF
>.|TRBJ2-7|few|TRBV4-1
TGCGCCAGCGCCGCCGGCACGGATTCCTACGAGCAGTACTTC
CASAAGTDSYEQYF
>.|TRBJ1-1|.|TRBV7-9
TGTGCCAGCAGAGGGGAGGAAGCTTTCTTT
CASRGEEAFF
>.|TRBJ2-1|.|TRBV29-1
TGCAGCTTGAGCGCAACTGGGCACAATGAGCAGTTCTTC
CSLSATGHNEQFF
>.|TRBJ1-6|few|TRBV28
TGTGCCAGCAGGTCCAGTAAAACCCTCCACTTT
CASRSSKTLHF
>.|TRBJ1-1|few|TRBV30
TGTGCCAGACAGACGTCTGCTGAAGCTTTCTTT
CARQTSAEAFF
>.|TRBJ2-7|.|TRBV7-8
TGTGCCAGCAGCTCTAGGGGGGCTAGCTCCTACGAGCAGTACTTC
CASSSRGASSYEQYF
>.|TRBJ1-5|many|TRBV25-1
TGTGCCAGCAGTGAATTGGGTATCAATCAGCCCCAGCATTTT
CASSELGINQPQHF
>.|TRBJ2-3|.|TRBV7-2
TGTGCCAGCAGCTTGTTAAGGCACGTCTCAGATACGCAGTATTTT
CASSLLRHVSDTQYF
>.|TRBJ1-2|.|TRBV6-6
TGTGCCAGCAGTTACTCCCCACGCGCAGGGGAGTTTTATGGCTACACCTTC
CASSYSPRAGEFYGYTF
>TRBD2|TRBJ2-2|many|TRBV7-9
TGTGCCAGCCGCGCGGGAGGCCGCACCGGGGAGCTGTTTTTT
CASRAGGRTGELFF